The TCR beta chain under discussion was sequenced for a study of shared T cell receptors in the human thymus. This clone came up a few times. TCRdb keeps only in-frame clones here, not all; method: immunoSEQ multiplex PCR. The sample carries about 380,000 clones, about 95% recorded once. Germline V gene data show CDR1 as SGHRS and CDR2 as YFSETQ. V trimming: 5 bases; J trimming: 6 bases; junction bases outside the gene matches: 5. This CDR3 spans 12 amino acids. This TCR derives from a human donor. Specimen: thymocytes. The chain is built from TRBV5-1 and TRBJ2-7; 7 bases are a match to TRBD2. The CDR3 sequence is CASRLGGVEQYF. CDR3 coding DNA: TGCGCCAGCAGGCTTGGGGGGGTCGAGCAGTACTTC.